The source of this T cell receptor beta chain is a study of T-cell memory formation after mild COVID-19. Whole-study findings and limits: The main location of contracting CD4+ clones was CM and EM, and that of contracting CD8+ clones was EMRA. Cross-reactive memory apparently joined, as some responding clones appeared in pre-infection memory.

Concerning this clonotype itself: Its antigen is as yet unknown.

Each CDR3 protein is one row after TCRdb ran MiXCR on the 5' RACE reads. The sample holds about 260,000 distinct CDR3 sequences, roughly a sixth seen once. The CDR3 covers 14 residues. Per the germline V gene, CDR1 is MNHEY and CDR2 is SVGEGT. Trimming removed 8 bases at V and 3 bases at J, with 17 bases between. Sequenced input: PBMCs or a T cell subset sorted from them (not recorded which). The chain is built from TRBV6-2 or TRBV6-3 and TRBJ2-7; weak D call: TRBD2 (5 bases). The receptor comes from a man younger than 35 who had mild COVID-19 (a few samples of this study predate the infection). Cell type and time point are not known. The CDR3 region has the DNA TGTGCCAGCTTCCACCAGGACTCGGGCTACGAGCAGTACTTC. It translates to CASFHQDSGYEQYF.